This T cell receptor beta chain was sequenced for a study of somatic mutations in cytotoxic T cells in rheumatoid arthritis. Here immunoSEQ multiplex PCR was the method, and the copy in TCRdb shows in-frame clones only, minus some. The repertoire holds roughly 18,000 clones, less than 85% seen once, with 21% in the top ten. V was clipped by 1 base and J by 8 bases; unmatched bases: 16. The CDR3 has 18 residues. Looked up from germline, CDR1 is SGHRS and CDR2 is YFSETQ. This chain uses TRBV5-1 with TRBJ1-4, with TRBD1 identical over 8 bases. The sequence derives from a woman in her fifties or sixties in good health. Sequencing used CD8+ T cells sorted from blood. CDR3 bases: TGCGCCAGCAGCTTGAGAGGACAGGGTGTATCGGCCGGCGAAAAACTGTTTTTT. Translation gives CASSLRGQGVSAGEKLFF.